These 5 T cell receptor beta chains were sequenced from one sample in a study of blood T cell repertoires in COVID-19. Data came from immunoSEQ multiplex PCR; TCRdb stores just in-frame clones and leaves some out. The table records 150,000 to 200,000 clones, 86% of them present only once. Sequenced input: peripheral blood. Receptors were obtained from a man in his sixties with acute or convalescent COVID-19.

This chain links TRBV11-2 with TRBJ2-1; no clear D gene. Between the trimmed V and J ends, which lost 5 bases and 8 bases, there was a span of 10 bases. This CDR3 has 12 residues. The germline V gene encodes CDR1 SGHAT and CDR2 FQNNGV. The CDR3 DNA reads as TGTGCCAGCAGCCTCGGTGGAGATGAGCAGTTCTTC. Encoded protein: CASSLGGDEQFF.

The chain carries TRBV30 and TRBJ2-2; 8 nucleotides agree with TRBD1. This CDR3 has 15 amino acids. Germline-derived CDR1 and CDR2 are GTSNPN and SVGIG (reference sequence). With V trimmed by 2 bases and J by 6 bases, 8 bases remained unmatched. In DNA form, the CDR3 reads TGTGCCTGGAGTCCCCTGGACAGGGCAGCCGGGGAGCTGTTTTTT. This translates into CAWSPLDRAAGELFF.

The chain employs TRBV4-1 and TRBJ2-7; D possibly corresponds to TRBD1 (5 bases). From germline, CDR1 is MGHRA and CDR2 YSYEKL. The germline V and J ends were trimmed by 0 bases and 3 bases, with 15 bases remaining between them. The CDR3 runs to 16 residues. CDR3 nucleotide sequence: TGCGCCAGCAGCCAAGATATTTCGCTGGACAACTACGAGCAGTACTTC. It encodes CASSQDISLDNYEQYF.

For the CDR3, the DNA is TGTGCCAGCAGCGCTGGGGGGGAGGGTCAGCCCCAGCATTTT. Residues: CASSAGGEGQPQHF. V usage is TRBV9 and J usage is TRBJ1-5; TRBD1 is a possible D gene (5 bases). CDR1 and CDR2 (germline): SGDLS, YYNGEE. The V gene lost 3 bases and the J gene lost 6 bases, with 13 bases spanning the gap. The CDR3 is 14 amino acids.

V is TRBV3-1 (or the pseudogene TRBV3-2) and J is TRBJ1-2; D remains unclear. The germline V gene encodes CDR1 LGHDT and CDR2 YNNKEL (reference sequence). V gave up 4 bases and J gave up 8 bases, with 11 bases separating them. The CDR3 contains 12 residues. DNA of the CDR3: TGTGCCAGCAGCCCCCGATCGGGGGGCTACACCTTC. This translates into CASSPRSGGYTF.